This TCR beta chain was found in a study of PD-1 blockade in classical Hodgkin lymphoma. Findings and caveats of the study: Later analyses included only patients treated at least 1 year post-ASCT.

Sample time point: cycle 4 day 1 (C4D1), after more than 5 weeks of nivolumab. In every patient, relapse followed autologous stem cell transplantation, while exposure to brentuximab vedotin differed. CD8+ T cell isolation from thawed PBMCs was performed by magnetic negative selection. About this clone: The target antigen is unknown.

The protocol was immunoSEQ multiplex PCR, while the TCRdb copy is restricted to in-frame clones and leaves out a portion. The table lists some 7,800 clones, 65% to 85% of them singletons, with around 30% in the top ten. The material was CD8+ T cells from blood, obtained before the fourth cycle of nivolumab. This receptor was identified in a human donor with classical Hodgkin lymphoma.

As DNA, the CDR3 is TGTGCCATCGCTTTAGGGGTTCCCGACTACGAGCAGTACTTC. Its protein product is CAIALGVPDYEQYF. The rearrangement links TRBV10-3 to TRBJ2-7; possible D gene TRBD1, 5 bases. The V and J ends lost 8 bases and 3 bases respectively, with 17 bases between them. Per germline, CDR1 ENHRY and CDR2 SYGVKD. This CDR3 spans 14 amino acids.